Reported below is one TCR beta chain. The target antigen is unknown. From the reads, TCRdb called clonotypes with MiXCR, one entry per CDR3 protein. Of 550,000 to 850,000 distinct CDR3 sequences in the sample, roughly 36% were seen once. The sample originates from a study of T cell repertoires in cytomegalovirus infection. The sequence derives from a human donor in good health (CMV status not recorded). Some clones in this sample may be carry-over from other donors' samples. Sequencing used cultured PBMCs, obtained from culture after CMV antigen stimulation.

The DNA of the CDR3 is TGTGCCAGTAGTATTCGGCCAGGACTAGCGGGAGGCGGGTTCTTC. It encodes CASSIRPGLAGGGFF. The J gene is TRBJ2-1, the V gene TRBV19; TRBD2 matches at 14 bases. CDR1 is LNHDA and CDR2 is SQIVND in the germline V gene (reference sequence). V trimming: 3 bases; J trimming: 15 bases; junction bases outside the gene matches: 10. This CDR3 comprises 15 residues.